This TCR beta chain was recovered during a study of OX40 agonist ivuxolimab in advanced cancers. About the study: A diagnosis of hepatocellular carcinoma, melanoma, renal cell or head and neck cancer was present in dose-escalation patients. Study results and limitations: The average count of expanded clones was higher among CD8+ T cells than among CD4+. With doses of 0.1 to 3.0 mg/kg, CD4+ and CD8+ blood T cells had undergone clonal expansion by week 6.

The method was immunoSEQ multiplex PCR; TCRdb's version includes in-frame clones alone and lacks a portion of them. The sample lists 55,000 to 70,000 clones, about 92% seen once, with roughly 1% in the top ten. Details on this clone: Antigen unknown.

This CDR3 is built from 14 residues. Germline values: CDR1 LNHNV, CDR2 YYDKDF (reference sequence). Trimming took 3 bases from V and 4 from J; bases not matched to a gene: 3. Any history of autoimmune disease or systemic immunosuppression disqualified patients. This clonotype was obtained from an adult with an advanced solid tumor such as melanoma, head and neck, liver or kidney cancer. The chain has TRBV15 and TRBJ2-3, with TRBD1 matching 8 bases. Source: CD4+ or CD8+ T cells sorted from blood, taken in a trial of the OX40 agonist ivuxolimab. The CDR3 coding sequence is TGTGCCACCAGCAGGGACAGGGCCGCAGATACGCAGTATTTT. Amino acids: CATSRDRAADTQYF.